This T cell receptor beta chain was identified during a study of PD-L1 blockade in urothelial cancer. Study details: Beginning at some point between 2014 and 2015, patients received atezolizumab, given as 1,200 mg intravenously every 3 weeks. Blood analysis was done at 3 weeks (second dose) and 6 weeks after treatment began.

As to time point: peripheral blood 6 weeks after treatment start. In each PCR, synthetic TCR analog templates were spiked in. The protocol was immunoSEQ multiplex PCR, while the TCRdb copy is restricted to in-frame clones and leaves out a portion. Seen here are tens of thousands of clones, 88% observed once, and the top ten hold about 10%. Germline CDR1 LGHNT, CDR2 FRNRAP. The ends lost 1 base at V and 4 bases at J; junction bases unmatched: 3. CDR3 length: 14 residues. V usage is TRBV12-5 and J usage is TRBJ2-7; 8 bases align to TRBD2. This material consisted of PBMCs, taken around atezolizumab (anti-PD-L1) treatment. The sequence was collected from a man in his fifties or sixties with urothelial cancer. The CDR3 DNA is TGTGCTAGTGGTTTGGGTCTAGCGGGTTACGAGCAGTACTTC. This translates into CASGLGLAGYEQYF.